This T cell receptor (beta chain) emerged from a study of post-analysis software for immune sequencing data. The study, taken as a whole, reports: Controls had lower frequencies than patients of five or six TRBV segments, which included TRBV5-6, TRBV5-1 and TRBV20-1.

Points on this clonotype: Its matching antigen is unknown.

The CDR3 length is 14 residues. Deletions cut 3 bases from V and 6 bases from J, with 12 bases between. The TCR beta cDNA libraries carried unique molecular identifiers. TCRdb re-derived calls from the PCR reads in MiXCR, one entry per CDR3 protein. The sample holds more than 450,000 distinct CDR3 sequences, about 44% seen once. This rearrangement joins TRBV12-3 or TRBV12-4 to TRBJ2-1; a possible D gene is TRBD1 (5 bases). This receptor was obtained from a girl between 5 and 17 years old with multiple sclerosis. Sequencing was performed on blood. The DNA of the CDR3 is TGTGCCAGCAGTTTGCCTCCTACAGGCAATGAGCAGTTCTTC. Translation gives CASSLPPTGNEQFF.